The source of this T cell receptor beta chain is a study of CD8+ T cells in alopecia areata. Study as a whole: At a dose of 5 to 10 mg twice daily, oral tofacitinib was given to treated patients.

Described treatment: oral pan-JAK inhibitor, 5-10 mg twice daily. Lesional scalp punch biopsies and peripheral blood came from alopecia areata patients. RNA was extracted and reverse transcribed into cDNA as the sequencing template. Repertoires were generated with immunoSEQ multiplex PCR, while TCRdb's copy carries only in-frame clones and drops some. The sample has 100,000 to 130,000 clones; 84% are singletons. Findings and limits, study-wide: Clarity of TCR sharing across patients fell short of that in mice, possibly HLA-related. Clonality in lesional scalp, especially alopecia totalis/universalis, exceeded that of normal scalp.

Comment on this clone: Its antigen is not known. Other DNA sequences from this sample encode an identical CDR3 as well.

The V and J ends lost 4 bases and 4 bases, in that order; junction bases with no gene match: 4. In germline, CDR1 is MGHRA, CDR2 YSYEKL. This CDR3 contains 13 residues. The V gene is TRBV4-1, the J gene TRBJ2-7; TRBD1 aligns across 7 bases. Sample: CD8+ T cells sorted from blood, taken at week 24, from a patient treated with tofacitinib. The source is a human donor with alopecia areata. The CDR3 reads CASSPGTDYEQYF. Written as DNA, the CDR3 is TGCGCCAGCAGCCCCGGGACAGATTACGAGCAGTACTTC.